The clone carrying this TCR beta chain was seen only a few times. The antigen is not known. These data belong to a study of T cells in localized non-small cell lung cancer. Study outcomes and limitations: The appearance of a median roughly 61 of the top 100 tumor clones was seen in adjacent lung. Greater blood T cell density accompanied longer overall survival.

V lost 4 bases and J 6 bases, leaving 10 bases between the germline ends. CDR3 size: 13 residues. From germline, CDR1 is MNHNS and CDR2 SASEGT. Clones were read by immunoSEQ multiplex PCR, and TCRdb kept only the in-frame ones, dropping some. Found here are more than 70,000 clones, approximately 84% of them singletons; the top ten hold approximately 2.8%. The chain joins TRBV6-1 to TRBJ1-5; D gene unclear. Sequencing used peripheral blood, obtained before any cancer treatment. The origin of this receptor is a man aged 40-75 years with stage I lung adenocarcinoma. CDR3 sequence reads: CASSAGSGQPQHF. The DNA of the CDR3 is TGTGCCAGCAGTGCTGGCTCAGGTCAGCCCCAGCATTTT.